This paragraph covers one T cell receptor beta chain sequence. The antigen is undetermined. From whole blood left unfractionated, total RNA was extracted. This record comes from a study of human T cells and chemical hapten exposure. Trimming pared 2 bases from V and 6 bases from J, leaving 10 bases between. The CDR3 is 14 residues long. Germline V CDR1 and CDR2: SNHLY, FYNNEI. Study conclusions and caveats: TCRs whose frequency exceeded 1 in 1000 remained the same following DPC sensitization.

The study used a library that attached unique molecular identifiers to individual cDNA molecules. Each CDR3 protein is one row after TCRdb ran MiXCR on the 5' RACE reads. The sample has 110,000 or so distinct CDR3 sequences; around a fifth are singletons. This sequence joins TRBV2 and TRBJ1-4, with a possible D match to TRBD1 (5 bases). The TCR comes from a human donor in good health. CDR3 nucleotides: TGTGCCAGCAGTGAAACTGGGGACGATGAAAAACTGTTTTTT. It encodes CASSETGDDEKLFF.